Listed below are T cell receptor beta chains from one sample, sequenced in a study of T cell repertoires in cytomegalovirus infection. Via MiXCR, TCRdb re-called the reads, giving one row per CDR3 protein. The data hold some 300,000 distinct CDR3 sequences, with about 13% observed a single time. The sample taken for sequencing was PBMCs. The receptors come from a human donor in good health (CMV status not recorded). Some clones in this sample may be carry-over from other donors' samples. The CDR3 runs from the conserved cysteine through the conserved F or W. D genes are given only for firm matches. Clone size appears in some rows only: once, few, many, or a class for an expanded clone.

cdr3_length,j_call,d_call,v_call,clone_size,cdr3_nt,cdr3_aa
14,TRBJ2-7,NA,TRBV5-4,many,TGTGCCAGCAGCTTGTGGGGGACTCCCCACGAGCAGTACTTC,CASSLWGTPHEQYF
13,TRBJ1-2,TRBD1,TRBV29-1,few,TGCAGCGTCGACGACAGGGGGAACTATGGCTACACCTTC,CSVDDRGNYGYTF
15,TRBJ1-4,NA,TRBV7-9,many,TGTGCCAGCAGCTCCTGGAGGGGTACTAATGAAAAACTGTTTTTT,CASSSWRGTNEKLFF
15,TRBJ1-5,NA,TRBV2,many,TGTGCCAGCAGTCTCGAGACAGACTTCAATCAGCCCCAGCATTTT,CASSLETDFNQPQHF
17,TRBJ2-1,NA,TRBV15,many,TGTGCCACCAGCAGAGGTCTCGAAGCGGGTAAGAGGAATGAGCAGTTCTTC,CATSRGLEAGKRNEQFF
15,TRBJ1-4,NA,TRBV7-9,many,TGTGCCAGCAGCTTACTTCGTCAGGGTAATGAAAAACTGTTTTTT,CASSLLRQGNEKLFF
13,TRBJ2-7,NA,TRBV20-1,few,TGCAGTGCTAGAGTGGCAGGAGCCTACGAGCAGTACTTC,CSARVAGAYEQYF
11,TRBJ1-1,NA,TRBV7-6,many,TGTGCCAGCAAGGGGGGGTCTGAAGCTTTCTTT,CASKGGSEAFF
14,TRBJ2-5,NA,TRBV2,many,TGTGCCAGCAGTGAGGAGTCGTACCAAGAGACCCAGTACTTC,CASSEESYQETQYF
16,TRBJ1-3,NA,TRBV9,NA,TGTGCCAGCAGCGTAGGGCCCTCGGGAGCCGGAAACACCATATATTTT,CASSVGPSGAGNTIYF
11,TRBJ2-1,NA,TRBV12-3/TRBV12-4,many,TGTGCCAGCAATAACAGGGCGGAGCAGTTCTTC,CASNNRAEQFF
16,TRBJ1-5,NA,TRBV7-9,few,TGTGCCAGCACCCGAGGGGGGGCCCAGGGAGCGGAGCCCCAGCATTTT,CASTRGGAQGAEPQHF
13,TRBJ1-2,NA,TRBV7-2,many,TGTGCCAGCAGCCCAGTCTCGATCTATGGCTACACCTTC,CASSPVSIYGYTF
14,TRBJ2-3,NA,TRBV7-2,many,TGTGCCAGCAGCTTAGAATGGGAGACAGATACGCAGTATTTT,CASSLEWETDTQYF
12,TRBJ1-1,NA,TRBV20-1,NA,TGCAGTGCTGATAATAGTGTAACTGAAGCTTTCTTT,CSADNSVTEAFF
15,TRBJ2-1,TRBD2,TRBV28,many,TGTGCCAGCAGTACCCTGACTAGCGGGATCAATGAGCAGTTCTTC,CASSTLTSGINEQFF
14,TRBJ2-7,TRBD2,TRBV5-1,NA,TGCGCCAGCAGCCAAAGGACTAGTGGGGCCGGGCAGTACTTC,CASSQRTSGAGQYF
10,TRBJ2-1,NA,TRBV29-1,few,TGCAGCGTTGATGCAGGGGAGCAGTTCTTC,CSVDAGEQFF
13,TRBJ2-1,TRBD2,TRBV9,NA,TGTGCCAGCAGCGTCGCACTAGCGACTGAGCAGTTCTTC,CASSVALATEQFF
12,TRBJ1-2,TRBD1,TRBV7-9,NA,TGTGCCAGCAGCTTCAACAGGGGTGGCTACACCTTC,CASSFNRGGYTF
16,TRBJ1-3,NA,TRBV20-1,few,TGCAGTGCCTCGCCCTTGGGCAGGGAAAAGGGAAACACCATATATTTT,CSASPLGREKGNTIYF
13,TRBJ1-2,NA,TRBV7-2,few,TGTGCCAGCAGCTGGTCCGGCTATCGGGGCTACACCTTC,CASSWSGYRGYTF
15,TRBJ2-1,NA,TRBV5-8,many,TGTGCCAGCAGCCAGGACACTAGCTCCTACAATGAGCAGTTCTTC,CASSQDTSSYNEQFF
17,TRBJ2-3,TRBD2,TRBV11-2,many,TGTGCCAGCAGCTTAGTAGATTGGCTAGCGGGAGGAAATACGCAGTATTTT,CASSLVDWLAGGNTQYF
16,TRBJ1-5,NA,TRBV6-6,few,TGTGCCAGCAGTTACTCGACAGCTTATAGCAATCAGCCCCAGCATTTT,CASSYSTAYSNQPQHF
15,TRBJ1-5,NA,TRBV5-5,NA,TGTGCCAGCAGCTTGTTGGACAGTGGAAATCAGCCCCAGCATTTT,CASSLLDSGNQPQHF
12,TRBJ2-1,TRBD2,TRBV7-3,NA,TGTGCCAGCAGCCCCGCGGGGGGTGAGCAGTTCTTC,CASSPAGGEQFF
13,TRBJ1-2,NA,TRBV6-6,NA,TGTGCCAGCAGTATTATCAGTGCCTATGGCTACACCTTC,CASSIISAYGYTF
16,TRBJ2-7,NA,TRBV7-9,once,TGTGCCAGCAGCTTACCTCAGGGGCACGTATCCTGCGAGCAGTACTTC,CASSLPQGHVSCEQYF
16,TRBJ1-2,NA,TRBV7-2,many,TGTGCCAGCAGCTTAGTTGTGGCAGGAGCTAACTATGGCTACACCTTC,CASSLVVAGANYGYTF
15,TRBJ2-1,TRBD1,TRBV7-3,many,TGTGCCAGCAGCTCCGGAGGGACAGGCAACAATGAGCAGTTCTTC,CASSSGGTGNNEQFF
16,TRBJ1-5,NA,TRBV7-9,many,TGTGCCAGCAGCTTGAGTCGGACAGCTGGGAATCAGCCCCAGCATTTT,CASSLSRTAGNQPQHF
13,TRBJ1-5,NA,TRBV6-2/TRBV6-3,many,TGTGCCAGCAGCTCCGACAGACGGCAGCCCCAGCATTTT,CASSSDRRQPQHF
15,TRBJ2-2,NA,TRBV7-6,many,TGTGCCAGCAGCTTAGACGGCACGGCCACCGGGGAGCTGTTTTTT,CASSLDGTATGELFF
14,TRBJ2-7,TRBD2,TRBV6-2/TRBV6-3,NA,TGTGCCAGCAGTTATCTAGCGGGAGAGAATGAGCAGTACTTC,CASSYLAGENEQYF
13,TRBJ2-5,NA,TRBV6-2/TRBV6-3,few,TGTGCCAGCAGTCGGCACCCTATGGAGACCCAGTACTTC,CASSRHPMETQYF
13,TRBJ1-2,NA,TRBV7-2,many,TGTGCCAGCAGCTTACCTTCGGAAATGGGCTACACCTTC,CASSLPSEMGYTF
15,TRBJ2-7,TRBD2,TRBV29-1,few,TGCAGCGTGGACGGGACTAGCGGGAGTAGCGACGAGCAGTACTTC,CSVDGTSGSSDEQYF
14,TRBJ2-1,TRBD2,TRBV14,NA,TGTGCCAGCAGCCAAGTAGGGCGGGAGAGTGAGCAGTTCTTC,CASSQVGRESEQFF
15,TRBJ2-3,NA,TRBV6-4,NA,TGTGCCAGCAGTGACGGGGCTAGCACCTCAGATACGCAGTATTTT,CASSDGASTSDTQYF
16,TRBJ2-1,TRBD2,TRBV7-9,NA,TGTGCCAGCAGCTCGCGGGGGGTCAGCTCCTACAATGAGCAGTTCTTC,CASSSRGVSSYNEQFF
18,TRBJ2-6,NA,TRBV7-9,few,TGTGCCAGCAGCTCCTCAAGGGGACTCCTGGCTGGGGCCAACGTCCTGACTTTC,CASSSSRGLLAGANVLTF
12,TRBJ2-1,NA,TRBV5-4,NA,TGTGCCAGCAGCACACAGGGGGGGACGCAGTTCTTC,CASSTQGGTQFF
11,TRBJ2-7,NA,TRBV29-1,NA,TGCAGCGGGGCGGACTCCTACGAGCAGTACTTC,CSGADSYEQYF
16,TRBJ2-2,TRBD2,TRBV12-5,NA,TGTGCTAGTGGTCCCGAACTAGCGGGGGGGCCCGGGGAGCTGTTTTTT,CASGPELAGGPGELFF
13,TRBJ2-7,TRBD1,TRBV11-2,many,TGTGCCAGCAGACGGACAGGGTACTACGAGCAGTACTTC,CASRRTGYYEQYF
14,TRBJ1-1,TRBD1,TRBV6-1,few,TGTGCCAGCAGGGACAGGGCCTCGAGCACTGAAGCTTTCTTT,CASRDRASSTEAFF
14,TRBJ2-5,NA,TRBV12-3/TRBV12-4,many,TGTGCCAGCACCCCCGGACTCGGGCAAGAGACCCAGTACTTC,CASTPGLGQETQYF
15,TRBJ2-7,NA,TRBV20-1,NA,TGCAGTGCTAGGGGGGGCCGGCCGTCTTACTACGAGCAGTACTTC,CSARGGRPSYYEQYF
15,TRBJ2-3,NA,TRBV5-1,many,TGCGCCAGCAGCTTGAGGGGGACCGCGGGGGATACGCAGTATTTT,CASSLRGTAGDTQYF
18,TRBJ2-4,TRBD2,TRBV20-1,NA,TGCAGTGCTAGCTTCCGAAGCAGCGGGAGTGCGTCCAAAAACATTCAGTACTTC,CSASFRSSGSASKNIQYF
15,TRBJ1-4,NA,TRBV4-1,many,TGCGCCAGCAGCCCGTGGAGGGGCGCGGATGAAAAACTGTTTTTT,CASSPWRGADEKLFF
13,TRBJ2-5,NA,TRBV7-2,many,TGTGCCAGCAGCTTTGGACTTCAAGAGACCCAGTACTTC,CASSFGLQETQYF
14,TRBJ1-1,TRBD1,TRBV7-8,medium-sized,TGTGCCAGCAGCTCGGGACAGCCGAACACTGAAGCTTTCTTT,CASSSGQPNTEAFF
15,TRBJ2-1,TRBD2,TRBV5-1,many,TGCGCCAGCAGCTTGGTATTAGCGGGGAACAATGAGCAGTTCTTC,CASSLVLAGNNEQFF
15,TRBJ2-3,TRBD1,TRBV5-1,NA,TGCGCCAGCAGCGATGGGACAGGGGGAACAGATACGCAGTATTTT,CASSDGTGGTDTQYF
15,TRBJ2-6,NA,TRBV7-8,many,TGTGCCAGCAGCTTAGCGGGGACTGGGGCCAACGTCCTGACTTTC,CASSLAGTGANVLTF
13,TRBJ1-1,NA,TRBV7-2,many,TGTGCCAGCAGCTTAGGTGGGGGCCGGAGAACTTTCTTT,CASSLGGGRRTFF
14,TRBJ1-1,TRBD1,TRBV29-1,few,TGCAGCGTTGATCCCTCAGGGGGCAACACTGAAGCTTTCTTT,CSVDPSGGNTEAFF